These 32 T cell receptor beta chains originate from one sample sequenced in a study of blood T cell repertoires in COVID-19. Assay used: immunoSEQ multiplex PCR; TCRdb lists only in-frame clones, some missing. Of tens of thousands of clones in the sample, 75% to 90% were seen once. Sequencing was carried out using peripheral blood. The receptors shown here come from an older man with acute or convalescent COVID-19.

J is TRBJ2-7 and V is TRBV21-1; the DNA was not used to check the table's D call, TRBD1. TRBV21-1 is classified as a pseudogene. CDR3 size: 16 residues. CDR3 sequence (DNA): TGTGCCAGCAGCATATCTGACAGGGGGCCTAACTACGAGCAGTACTTC. It is translated as CASSISDRGPNYEQYF.

The V and J genes are TRBV28 and TRBJ1-6; D call uncertain. Deletions cut 6 bases from V and 10 bases from J, with 13 bases between. Germline assignment: CDR1 MDHEN and CDR2 SYDVKM. The CDR3 has 13 residues. In nucleotides, the CDR3 is TGTGCCAGCAGCGTGGCTTGGCGGTCACCCCTCCACTTT. This gives the protein CASSVAWRSPLHF.

The rearrangement links TRBV2 to TRBJ2-3; no reliable D call. This CDR3 spans 11 amino acids. CDR1 SNHLY and CDR2 FYNNEI come from the germline V gene. The V end lost 6 bases, the J end lost 7 bases, and 8 bases lay between the germline ends. The CDR3 bases are TGTGCCAGCAGCCCCCAATATACGCAGTATTTT. Its translation is CASSPQYTQYF.

The CDR3 sequence is CASSERSGGAQGEQYF. CDR3 sequence (DNA): TGTGCCAGCAGTGAACGTAGCGGGGGGGCCCAGGGCGAGCAGTACTTC. The V and J genes are TRBV2 and TRBJ2-7; 11 nucleotides agree with TRBD2. J lost 6 bases, V lost 2 bases, and 9 bases had no gene match. The CDR3 consists of 16 residues. The germline V gene has CDR1 SNHLY and CDR2 FYNNEI.

The V call is TRBV19, the J call TRBJ1-2; TRBD1 agrees at 7 bases. The length of the CDR3 is 15 residues. Germline CDR1 is LNHDA and CDR2 is SQIVND (reference sequence). With V trimmed by 6 bases and J by 3 bases, 10 bases remained unmatched. The CDR3 DNA sequence: TGTGCCAGTAGAGTGATTGGACAGGCAGACTATGGCTACACCTTC. Residues: CASRVIGQADYGYTF.

The V gene is TRBV7-2, the J gene TRBJ1-2; 8 bases map to TRBD1. Trimming at V came to 6 bases and at J to 2 bases, leaving 17 bases not matched to a gene. Germline-derived CDR1 and CDR2 are SGHTA and FQGNSA. The CDR3 is made up of 18 amino acids. The CDR3 spells CASSRGPGTGDLNYGYTF. The CDR3 DNA reads as TGTGCCAGCAGTCGAGGCCCCGGGACAGGCGACTTAAACTATGGCTACACCTTC.

This clone is a singleton in its sample. The chain combines TRBV9 with TRBJ2-3, with TRBD2 matching 8 bases. Germline V gene sequence: CDR1 SGDLS, CDR2 YYNGEE. The length of the CDR3 is 15 residues. J was trimmed by 2 bases and V by 4 bases; bases with no gene match: 6. In DNA, the CDR3 is TGTGCCAGCAGCTCCGGACTAGCCATCACAGATACGCAGTATTTT. This sequence encodes CASSSGLAITDTQYF.

The CDR3 bases are TGTGCCATCAGTAGCACAGGGGGTGGAAGGTACGAGACCCAGTACTTC. It specifies CAISSTGGGRYETQYF. The gene calls are TRBV10-3 and TRBJ2-5, with TRBD1 matching over 8 bases. Germline CDR1 is ENHRY and CDR2 is SYGVKD. The CDR3 runs 16 residues. V lost 5 bases, J lost 5 bases, and 13 bases stayed unmatched.

V usage is TRBV5-4 and J usage is TRBJ2-2, with TRBD1 identical over 12 bases. V shed 3 bases, J shed 4 bases, and the junction held 7 bases outside the gene matches. Germline CDR1 and CDR2: SGHNT and YYREEE (reference sequence). The length of the CDR3 is 17 residues. The CDR3: CASSSGGQGAVTGELFF. In nucleotides, the CDR3 is TGTGCCAGCAGCTCGGGGGGACAGGGGGCGGTCACCGGGGAGCTGTTTTTT.

This chain connects TRBV9 to TRBJ2-1, with 8 nucleotides matching TRBD2. The trim removed 4 bases at V and 7 bases at J, leaving 7 bases unmatched. Germline V gives CDR1 SGDLS, CDR2 YYNGEE. The CDR3 spans 14 residues. The CDR3 spells CASSPRGGLNEQFF. For the CDR3, the DNA is TGTGCCAGCAGCCCTCGGGGGGGCCTAAATGAGCAGTTCTTC. The full variable domain, with the rest looked up from reference TRBV9 and TRBJ2-1, is DSGVTQTPKHLITATGQRVTLRCSPRSGDLSVYWYQQSLDQGLQFLIQYYNGEERAKGNILERFSAQQFPDLHSELNLSSLELGDSALYFCASSPRGGLNEQFFGPGTRLTVL.

J is TRBJ2-7 and V is TRBV10-3; TRBD2 is a possible D gene (5 bases). The length of the CDR3 is 14 residues. The germline gives CDR1 ENHRY, CDR2 SYGVKD. Trimming removed 6 bases from V and 3 bases from J, with 15 bases in between. CDR3 protein: CAISDYREVYEQYF. Here the CDR3 DNA reads TGTGCCATCAGCGATTACCGGGAAGTCTACGAGCAGTACTTC.

This clone was counted a single time. This rearrangement joins TRBV19 to TRBJ1-4; 7 nucleotides match TRBD1. The CDR3 consists of 16 residues. Germline V CDR1 and CDR2: LNHDA, SQIVND (reference sequence). V shed 4 bases and J 8 bases; nucleotides not matched to a gene: 13. This CDR3 is CASSKVQGVSREKLFF. Written as DNA, the CDR3 is TGTGCCAGTAGTAAGGTTCAGGGGGTGTCAAGGGAAAAACTGTTTTTT.

V usage is TRBV7-3 and J usage is TRBJ2-1, with 7 nucleotides matching TRBD2. Germline CDR1 reads SGHTA; CDR2 reads FQGTGA. The V gene end was trimmed by 5 bases and the J gene end by 9 bases; junction bases not matched to a gene: 13. There are 15 residues in the CDR3. This CDR3 reads CASSTDRTRNSEQFF. CDR3 DNA: TGTGCCAGCAGCACCGATCGGACTAGGAATAGTGAGCAGTTCTTC.

This clone was seen a few times. The chain combines TRBV6-1 with TRBJ1-1, with 8 bases matching TRBD1. Trimming took 3 bases from V and 0 from J; bases not matched to a gene: 0. The CDR3 extends over 14 amino acids. Germline lookup yields CDR1 MNHNS and CDR2 SASEGT. The CDR3 DNA reads TGTGCCAGCAGTGAGGACAGGGTGAACACTGAAGCTTTCTTT. Translation gives CASSEDRVNTEAFF.

This clone appeared a few times. The rearrangement links TRBV4-1 to TRBJ1-2, with 8 bases identical to TRBD1. After removal of 4 bases from V and 12 bases from J, the junction contained 19 bases not matched to a gene. CDR1 and CDR2 from the germline V gene are MGHRA and YSYEKL. The CDR3 sequence is 16 residues long. CDR3 in amino acids: CASSPRDRQGVRADTF. The CDR3 nucleotides are TGCGCCAGCAGCCCTCGGGACAGGCAGGGAGTGAGAGCCGACACCTTC.

CDR3 residues: CSASSSFRTQYF. In nucleotides, the CDR3 is TGCAGTGCTAGTTCCTCTTTTCGGACCCAGTACTTC. This chain connects TRBV20-1 to TRBJ2-5, with unresolved D. The germline V gene encodes CDR1 DFQATT and CDR2 SNEGSKA (reference sequence). Trimming cost V 3 bases and J 7 bases, with 12 bases left between them. CDR3 size: 12 residues.

The V and J genes are TRBV19 and TRBJ2-3; the D gene is possibly TRBD1 (6 bases). Trimming took 1 base from V and 0 from J, leaving 11 bases between them. From germline, CDR1 is LNHDA and CDR2 SQIVND (reference sequence). The CDR3 loop spans 16 amino acids. Here the CDR3 reads CASSIVGARSTDTQYF. Here the CDR3 DNA reads TGTGCCAGTAGTATAGTGGGGGCGCGTAGCACAGATACGCAGTATTTT.

This rearrangement joins TRBV7-2 to TRBJ2-1; 7 bases map to TRBD2. With 6 bases clipped from V and 0 bases from J, the junction kept 8 bases outside the gene matches. This CDR3 spans 16 amino acids. Germline lookup yields CDR1 SGHTA and CDR2 FQGNSA. The CDR3 nucleotides read TGTGCCAGCAGGTACCTAGGGGAGGGCTCCTACAATGAGCAGTTCTTC. It codes for CASRYLGEGSYNEQFF.

The chain carries TRBV10-3 and TRBJ1-1; D call uncertain. CDR3 size: 13 residues. Trimming shortened V by 10 bases and J by 1 base, and 13 bases separated the two germline ends. Per germline, CDR1 ENHRY and CDR2 SYGVKD. CDR3 coding DNA: TGTGCCACTAGACTTTACGAGAACACTGAAGCTTTCTTT. Its protein product is CATRLYENTEAFF.

The sample holds one count of this clone. The V call is TRBV29-1, the J call TRBJ1-1; 8 nucleotides match TRBD1. Trimming cost V 7 bases and J 7 bases; bases outside gene matches: 5. CDR3 size: 11 residues. Germline CDR1 and CDR2: SQVTM and ANQGSEA. The CDR3 sequence is CSAGQALEAFF. The DNA of the CDR3 is TGCAGCGCGGGACAGGCACTTGAAGCTTTCTTT.

Here the CDR3 reads CASSGGTGEETQYF. DNA of the CDR3: TGCGCCAGCAGCGGAGGGACAGGGGAAGAGACCCAGTACTTC. The chain recombines TRBV5-1 with TRBJ2-5, with 10 bases identical to TRBD1. Trimming at V came to 4 bases and at J to 3 bases, leaving 3 bases not matched to a gene. Germline V gene sequence: CDR1 SGHRS, CDR2 YFSETQ. The CDR3 consists of 14 residues.

V gene TRBV6-6 combines with J gene TRBJ2-7, with D possibly being TRBD1 (6 bases). This CDR3 is built from 14 residues. CDR1 MNHNY and CDR2 SVGAGI come from the germline V gene (reference sequence). Trimming shortened V by 2 bases and J by 5 bases, and 13 bases separated the two germline ends. The chain's CDR3 is CASSYLQGGNEQYF. CDR3 nucleotides: TGTGCCAGCAGTTACCTACAGGGTGGTAACGAGCAGTACTTC.

This sequence joins TRBV5-1 and TRBJ1-1, with TRBD1 matching over 7 bases. Trimming took 4 bases from V and 0 from J; bases not matched to a gene: 3. The CDR3 length is 14 residues. Germline V lookup: CDR1 SGHRS, CDR2 YFSETQ. The CDR3 spells CASSTGTVNTEAFF. The CDR3 DNA reads TGCGCCAGCAGCACCGGGACAGTGAACACTGAAGCTTTCTTT. The complete variable domain, with remaining parts taken from reference TRBV5-1 and TRBJ1-1, reads KAGVTQTPRYLIKTRGQQVTLSCSPISGHRSVSWYQQTPGQGLQFLFEYFSETQRNKGNFPGRFSGRQFSNSRSEMNVSTLELGDSALYLCASSTGTVNTEAFFGQGTRLTVV.

The V gene is TRBV2, the J gene TRBJ1-5; D not certain. With 5 bases removed from V and 4 bases from J, the gap between germline ends came to 12 bases. This CDR3 contains 14 residues. Germline V gene sequence: CDR1 SNHLY, CDR2 FYNNEI. The CDR3 sequence: CASSIRGRNQPQHF. The CDR3 region has the DNA TGTGCCAGCAGTATTCGGGGTAGGAATCAGCCCCAGCATTTT.

The V gene is TRBV7-2, the J gene TRBJ2-2; weak D call: TRBD1 (6 bases). V lost 1 base, J lost 4 bases, and 19 bases lay in between. CDR3 size: 18 residues. Per germline, CDR1 SGHTA and CDR2 FQGNSA. CDR3 in amino acids: CASSLEVLQGSATGELFF. DNA of the CDR3: TGTGCCAGCAGCTTAGAGGTGTTACAGGGAAGTGCCACCGGGGAGCTGTTTTTT.

This clone has only one observation. The rearrangement links TRBV18 to TRBJ2-7; TRBD1 matches at 7 bases. This CDR3 is 15 amino acids long. V shed 3 bases, J shed 5 bases, and the junction held 10 bases outside the gene matches. CDR1 is KGHSH and CDR2 is LQKENI in the germline V gene. The CDR3 region has the DNA TGTGCCAGCTCACCGCTTTCCCGACAGGGAAACGAGCAGTACTTC. Its protein product is CASSPLSRQGNEQYF.

This chain connects TRBV29-1 to TRBJ2-2, with D possibly TRBD1 on 5 matching bases. The CDR3 is 11 residues long. The germline V gene has CDR1 SQVTM and CDR2 ANQGSEA. The V and J ends lost 7 bases and 5 bases respectively, with 8 bases between them. The CDR3 DNA follows: TGCAGCGGGGGCCGGACCGGGGAGCTGTTTTTT. Amino acid sequence: CSGGRTGELFF.

This chain joins TRBV27 and TRBJ1-1, with D perhaps TRBD1 (6 bases). This CDR3 is 14 amino acids long. CDR1 and CDR2 (germline): MNHEY, SMNVEV (reference sequence). V was cut by 3 bases and J by 5 bases, with 13 bases left in between. The CDR3 nucleotides are TGTGCCAGCAGTTTCACAGGGTTCGCGACTGAAGCTTTCTTT. It specifies CASSFTGFATEAFF.

This chain links TRBV18 with TRBJ2-7; 9 bases are a match to TRBD1. The length of the CDR3 is 15 residues. CDR1 and CDR2 from the germline V gene are KGHSH and LQKENI. Trimming took 3 bases from V and 5 from J; bases not matched to a gene: 8. DNA of the CDR3: TGTGCCAGCTCACCGAACAGGGGGCAACGGGACGAGCAGTACTTC. It specifies CASSPNRGQRDEQYF.

This clone has only a few counts. This chain uses TRBV3-1 (or the pseudogene TRBV3-2) with TRBJ2-7; 7 nucleotides line up with TRBD1. The trim removed 5 bases at V and 5 bases at J, leaving 6 bases unmatched. There are 13 residues in the CDR3. CDR1 is LGHDT, CDR2 YNNKEL, per germline (reference sequence). The CDR3 sequence is CASSFITGDEQYF. Here the CDR3 DNA reads TGTGCCAGCAGCTTCATCACAGGGGACGAGCAGTACTTC.

The V and J genes are TRBV12-2 and TRBJ2-7; the tabulated D call, TRBD1, remains unverified against the DNA. TRBV12-2 is assigned pseudogene status. The CDR3 loop spans 16 amino acids. The chain's CDR3 is CASRLVRGSTWYEQYF. The CDR3, as DNA: TGTGCAAGTCGCTTAGTTAGGGGCAGCACTTGGTACGAGCAGTACTTC.

This chain connects TRBV11-2 to TRBJ1-4; 7 bases agree with TRBD1. The CDR3 spans 14 residues. The J segment lost 9 bases and the V segment lost 6 bases, leaving 10 bases of the junction unmatched. Germline values: CDR1 SGHAT, CDR2 FQNNGV. CDR3 coding DNA: TGTGCCAGCAGTCCGGGACAGTGGAGACAAAAACTGTTTTTT. This translates into CASSPGQWRQKLFF.